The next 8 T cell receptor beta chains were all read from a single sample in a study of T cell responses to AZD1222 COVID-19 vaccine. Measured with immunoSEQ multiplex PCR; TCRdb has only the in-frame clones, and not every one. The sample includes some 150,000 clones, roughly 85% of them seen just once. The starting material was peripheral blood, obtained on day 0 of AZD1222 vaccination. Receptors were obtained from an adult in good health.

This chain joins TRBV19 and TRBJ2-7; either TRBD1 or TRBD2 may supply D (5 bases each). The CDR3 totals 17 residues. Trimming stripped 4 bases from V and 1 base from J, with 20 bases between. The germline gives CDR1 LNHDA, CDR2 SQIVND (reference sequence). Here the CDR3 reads CASSTSSGQLSSYEQYF. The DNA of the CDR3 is TGTGCCAGTAGTACCTCGTCGGGGCAGCTTTCTTCCTACGAGCAGTACTTC.

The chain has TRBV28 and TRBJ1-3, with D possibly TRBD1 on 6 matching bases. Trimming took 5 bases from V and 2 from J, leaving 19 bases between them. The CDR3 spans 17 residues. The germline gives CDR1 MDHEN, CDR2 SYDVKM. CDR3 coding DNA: TGTGCCAGCAGTCTAGACAGGAGTGTTTTTCCTGGAAACACCATATATTTT. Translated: CASSLDRSVFPGNTIYF.

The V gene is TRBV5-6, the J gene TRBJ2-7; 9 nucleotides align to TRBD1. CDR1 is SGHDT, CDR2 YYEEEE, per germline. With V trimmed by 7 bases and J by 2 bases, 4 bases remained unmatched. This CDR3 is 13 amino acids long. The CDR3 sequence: CASRTGATYEQYF. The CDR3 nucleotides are TGTGCCAGCCGGACAGGGGCCACCTACGAGCAGTACTTC.

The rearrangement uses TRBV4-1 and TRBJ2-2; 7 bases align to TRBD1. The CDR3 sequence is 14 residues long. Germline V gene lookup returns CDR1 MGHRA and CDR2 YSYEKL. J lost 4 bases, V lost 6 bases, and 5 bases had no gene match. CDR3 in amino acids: CASSLTGSTGELFF. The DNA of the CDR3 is TGCGCCAGCAGTTTGACAGGGAGCACCGGGGAGCTGTTTTTT.

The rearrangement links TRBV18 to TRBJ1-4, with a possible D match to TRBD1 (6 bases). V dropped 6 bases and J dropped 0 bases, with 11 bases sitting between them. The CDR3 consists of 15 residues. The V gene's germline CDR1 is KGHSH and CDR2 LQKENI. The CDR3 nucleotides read TGTGCCAGCTCGCCTCGACAGGCAACTAATGAAAAACTGTTTTTT. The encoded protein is CASSPRQATNEKLFF.

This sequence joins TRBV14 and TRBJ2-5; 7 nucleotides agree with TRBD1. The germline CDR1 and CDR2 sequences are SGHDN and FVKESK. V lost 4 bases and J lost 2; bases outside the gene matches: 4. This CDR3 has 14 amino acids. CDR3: CASSPQGNQETQYF. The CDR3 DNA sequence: TGTGCCAGCAGCCCACAGGGGAATCAAGAGACCCAGTACTTC.

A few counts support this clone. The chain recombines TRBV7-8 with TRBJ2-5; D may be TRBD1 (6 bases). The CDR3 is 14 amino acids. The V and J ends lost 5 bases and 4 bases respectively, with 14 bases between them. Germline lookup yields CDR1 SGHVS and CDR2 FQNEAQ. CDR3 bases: TGTGCCAGCAGCCTCTTGGACAGCAGAGAGACCCAGTACTTC. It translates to CASSLLDSRETQYF.

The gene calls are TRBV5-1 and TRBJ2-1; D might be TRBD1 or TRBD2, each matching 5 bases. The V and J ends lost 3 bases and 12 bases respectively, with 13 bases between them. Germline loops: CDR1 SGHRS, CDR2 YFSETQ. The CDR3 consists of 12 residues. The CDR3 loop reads CASSWDGQGQFF. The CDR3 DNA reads TGCGCCAGCAGCTGGGACGGCCAGGGGCAGTTCTTC. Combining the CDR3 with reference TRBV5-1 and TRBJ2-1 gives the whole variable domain KAGVTQTPRYLIKTRGQQVTLSCSPISGHRSVSWYQQTPGQGLQFLFEYFSETQRNKGNFPGRFSGRQFSNSRSEMNVSTLELGDSALYLCASSWDGQGQFFGPGTRLTVL.